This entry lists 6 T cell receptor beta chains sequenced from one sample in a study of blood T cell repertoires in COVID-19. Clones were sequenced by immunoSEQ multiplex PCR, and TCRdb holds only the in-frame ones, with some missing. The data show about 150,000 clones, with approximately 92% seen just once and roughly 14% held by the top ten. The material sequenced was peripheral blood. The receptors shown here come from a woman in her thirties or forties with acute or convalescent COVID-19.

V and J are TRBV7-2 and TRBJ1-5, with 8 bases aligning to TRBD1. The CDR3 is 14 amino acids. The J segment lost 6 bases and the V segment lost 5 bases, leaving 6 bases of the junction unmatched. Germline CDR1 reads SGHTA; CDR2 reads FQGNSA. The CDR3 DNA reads TGTGCCAGCAGCCCGGACAGGGCACGTCAGCCCCAGCATTTT. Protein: CASSPDRARQPQHF. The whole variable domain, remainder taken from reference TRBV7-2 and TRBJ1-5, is GAGVSQSPSNKVTEKGKDVELRCDPISGHTALYWYRQSLGQGLEFLIYFQGNSAPDKSGLPSDRFSAERTGGSVSTLTIQRTQQEDSAVYLCASSPDRARQPQHFGDGTRLSIL.

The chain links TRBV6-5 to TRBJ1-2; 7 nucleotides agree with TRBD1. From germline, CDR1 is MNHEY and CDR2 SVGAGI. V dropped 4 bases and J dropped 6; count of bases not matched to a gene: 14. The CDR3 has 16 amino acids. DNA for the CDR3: TGTGCCAGCAGTTCGACTGGGACAGCCATGTCTAATGGCTACACCTTC. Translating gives CASSSTGTAMSNGYTF.

CDR3 DNA: TGTGCCAGCAGTTATGGCGGGAGGGGGTCCTACGAGCAGTACTTC. This translates into CASSYGGRGSYEQYF. V and J are TRBV6-6 and TRBJ2-7; TRBD2 agrees at 9 bases. This CDR3 is 15 amino acids long. Germline V gives CDR1 MNHNY, CDR2 SVGAGI (reference sequence). V trimming: 3 bases; J trimming: 1 base; junction bases outside the gene matches: 4.

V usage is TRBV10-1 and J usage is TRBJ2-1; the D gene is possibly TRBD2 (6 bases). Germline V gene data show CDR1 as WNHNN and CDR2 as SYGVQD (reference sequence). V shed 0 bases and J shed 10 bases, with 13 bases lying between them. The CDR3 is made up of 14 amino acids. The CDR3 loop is CASSESGGMREQFF. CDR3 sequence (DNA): TGCGCCAGCAGTGAGTCTGGGGGGATGAGGGAGCAGTTCTTC.

The CDR3: CASSYPVASNEQFF. CDR3 in DNA: TGTGCCAGCAGTTACCCGGTAGCCTCCAATGAGCAGTTCTTC. This rearrangement joins TRBV6-2 or TRBV6-3 to TRBJ2-1; D remains ambiguous. CDR1 MNHEY and CDR2 SVGEGT come from the germline V gene. The CDR3 covers 14 residues. V lost 2 bases, J lost 6 bases, and 11 bases lay in between.

The CDR3 is CASSSRDRTYEQYF. CDR3 bases: TGTGCCAGCAGTTCCCGGGACAGGACCTACGAGCAGTACTTC. The chain employs TRBV28 and TRBJ2-7, with 8 bases that match TRBD1. Germline V gene lookup returns CDR1 MDHEN and CDR2 SYDVKM. V lost 4 bases and J lost 2; bases outside the gene matches: 4. CDR3 size: 14 residues.